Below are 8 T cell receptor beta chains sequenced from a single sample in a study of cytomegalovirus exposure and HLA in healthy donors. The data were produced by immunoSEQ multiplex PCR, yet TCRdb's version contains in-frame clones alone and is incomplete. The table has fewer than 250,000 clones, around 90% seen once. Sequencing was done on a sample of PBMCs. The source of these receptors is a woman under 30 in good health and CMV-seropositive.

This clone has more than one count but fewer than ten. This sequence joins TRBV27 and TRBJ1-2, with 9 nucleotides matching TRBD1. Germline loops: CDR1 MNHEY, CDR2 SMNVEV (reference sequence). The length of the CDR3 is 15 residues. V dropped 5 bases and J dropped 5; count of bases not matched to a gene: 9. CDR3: CASSPITGGNYGYTF. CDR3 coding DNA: TGTGCCAGCAGTCCGATAACAGGGGGCAATTATGGCTACACCTTC.

For the CDR3, the DNA is TGTGCCAGCAGCGTACAGGTTGTGTCCTACAATGAGCAGTTCTTC. Translating gives CASSVQVVSYNEQFF. J is TRBJ2-1 and V is TRBV9, with D unclear. This CDR3 contains 15 residues. CDR1 and CDR2 from the germline V gene are SGDLS and YYNGEE. The V end was cut by 1 base, the J end by 1 base, with 9 bases between.

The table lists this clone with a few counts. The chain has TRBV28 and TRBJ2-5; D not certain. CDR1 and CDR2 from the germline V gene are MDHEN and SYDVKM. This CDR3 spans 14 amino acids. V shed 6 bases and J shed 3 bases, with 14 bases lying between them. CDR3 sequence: CASSAFDGKETQYF. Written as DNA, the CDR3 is TGTGCCAGCAGCGCCTTTGATGGCAAAGAGACCCAGTACTTC.

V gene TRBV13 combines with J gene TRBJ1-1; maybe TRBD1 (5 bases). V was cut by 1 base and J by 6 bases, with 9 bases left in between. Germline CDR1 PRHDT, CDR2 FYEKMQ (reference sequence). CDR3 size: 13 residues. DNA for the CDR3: TGTGCCAGCAGCTTAGAGGGGTCCCCTGAAGCTTTCTTT. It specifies CASSLEGSPEAFF.

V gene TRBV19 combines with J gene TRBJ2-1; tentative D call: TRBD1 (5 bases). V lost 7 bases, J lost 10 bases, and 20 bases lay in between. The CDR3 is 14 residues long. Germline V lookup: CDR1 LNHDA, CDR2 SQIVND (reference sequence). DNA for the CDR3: TGTGCCAGTAATTCGGCAGGCACCGCAGGGGAGCAGTTCTTC. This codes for CASNSAGTAGEQFF.

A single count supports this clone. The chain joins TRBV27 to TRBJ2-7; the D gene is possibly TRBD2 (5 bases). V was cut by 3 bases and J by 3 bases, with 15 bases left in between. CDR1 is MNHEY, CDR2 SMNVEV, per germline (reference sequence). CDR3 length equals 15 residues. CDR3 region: CASSLLVTGIYEQYF. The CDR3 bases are TGTGCCAGCAGTTTGTTGGTCACGGGGATCTACGAGCAGTACTTC.

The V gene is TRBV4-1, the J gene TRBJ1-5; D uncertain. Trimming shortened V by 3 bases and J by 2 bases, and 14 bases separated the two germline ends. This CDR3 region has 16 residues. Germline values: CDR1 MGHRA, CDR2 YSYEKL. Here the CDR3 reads CASSHATTRGNQPQHF. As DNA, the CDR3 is TGCGCCAGCAGCCATGCCACTACACGGGGCAATCAGCCCCAGCATTTT.

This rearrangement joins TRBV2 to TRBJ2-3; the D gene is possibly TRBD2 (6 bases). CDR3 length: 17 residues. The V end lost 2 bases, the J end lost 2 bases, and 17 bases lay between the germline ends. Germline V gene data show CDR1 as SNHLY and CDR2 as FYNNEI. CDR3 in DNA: TGTGCCAGCAGTGAAAAGAGGCGGGGAGCCTTCACAGATACGCAGTATTTT. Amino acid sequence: CASSEKRRGAFTDTQYF.